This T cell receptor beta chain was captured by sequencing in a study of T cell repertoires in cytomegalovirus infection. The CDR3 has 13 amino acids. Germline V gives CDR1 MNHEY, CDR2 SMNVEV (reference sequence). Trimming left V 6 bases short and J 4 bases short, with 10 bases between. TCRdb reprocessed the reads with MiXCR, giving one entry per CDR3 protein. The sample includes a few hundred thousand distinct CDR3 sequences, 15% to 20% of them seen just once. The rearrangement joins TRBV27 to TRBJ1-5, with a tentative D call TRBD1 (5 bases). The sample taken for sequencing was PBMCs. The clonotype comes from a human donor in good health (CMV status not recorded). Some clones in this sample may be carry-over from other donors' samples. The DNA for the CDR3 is TGTGCCAGCAGACTATCAGGGAATCAGCCCCAGCATTTT. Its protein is CASRLSGNQPQHF.